A selection of T cell receptor beta chains follows, all from one sample in a study of blood T cell repertoires in COVID-19. Measured with immunoSEQ multiplex PCR; TCRdb has only the in-frame clones, and not every one. The table lists over 35,000 clones, around 85% of them singletons, with about 40% in the top ten. The specimen was peripheral blood. These receptors all come from a man aged 60 to 75 with active or convalescent COVID-19. Each CDR3 is given with its conserved first and last residue. The D gene is left open where the match is weak.

d_call j_call v_call cdr3_nt cdr3_aa
TRBD1 TRBJ1-3 TRBV28 TGTGCCAGCAGTTGGGGACAGGCCTTTGGAAACACCATATATTTT CASSWGQAFGNTIYF
- TRBJ2-3 TRBV2 TGTGCCAGCAGTGGGGGCTGGGGCACGGATACGCAGTATTTT CASSGGWGTDTQYF
- TRBJ1-2 TRBV18 TGTGCCAGCTCACCACTCCCGGACAATTTTAACTATGGCTACACCTTC CASSPLPDNFNYGYTF
TRBD1 TRBJ1-5 TRBV5-6 TGTGCCAGCAGCTTGGGAGTGACAGGGGCCAGCAATCAGCCCCAGCATTTT CASSLGVTGASNQPQHF
TRBD1 TRBJ2-1 TRBV19 TGTGCCAGTAGTGTCACAGGGGGTGTTAATGAGCAGTTCTTC CASSVTGGVNEQFF
- TRBJ2-5 TRBV27 TGTGCCAGCAGTTGGGGGACACAAGAGACCCAGTACTTC CASSWGTQETQYF
TRBD1 TRBJ1-2 TRBV6-5 TGTGCCAGCAGCCGGACAGGGGGCGTAAAGGGCTACACCTTC CASSRTGGVKGYTF
TRBD2 TRBJ2-4 TRBV3-1/TRBV3-2 TGTGCCAGCAGCCAGCCTTCGGGGGGTCTTTTAGCCAAAAACATTCAGTACTTC CASSQPSGGLLAKNIQYF
TRBD1 TRBJ1-6 TRBV11-2 TGTGCCAGCAGCTACCCGGACAGGGCTGGAGATTATCCCCTCCACTTT CASSYPDRAGDYPLHF
- TRBJ1-2 TRBV3-1/TRBV3-2 TGTGCCAGCAGCCAAGGGCAGAACAACTATGGCTACACCTTC CASSQGQNNYGYTF